This entry concerns a single T cell receptor beta chain. This sample is part of a study of T-cell reconstitution after alpha-beta-depleted transplantation in children. Trimming stripped 10 bases from V and 5 bases from J, with 11 bases between. CDR3 length: 11 amino acids. CDR1 is ENHRY, CDR2 SYGVKD, per germline. During its preparation, the TCRbeta library received unique molecular identifiers. Using its own MiXCR run on the PCR reads, TCRdb lists one record per CDR3 protein. The sample lists about 460,000 distinct CDR3 sequences, roughly an eighth seen once, with over 5.5% in the top ten. The chain couples TRBV10-3 to TRBJ2-5, with D uncertain. The sample was PBMCs from the stem cell graft donor, taken from the stem cell graft. The TCR comes from a human donor who donated a stem cell graft to a child with combined immunodeficiency. The DNA for the CDR3 is TGTGCCACCGCCGTGGGGGAGACCCAGTACTTC. It yields the protein CATAVGETQYF.